A selection of T cell receptor beta chains follows, all from one sample in a study of OX40 agonist ivuxolimab in advanced cancers. Repertoires were generated with immunoSEQ multiplex PCR, while TCRdb's copy carries only in-frame clones and drops some. Here the sample spans tens of thousands of clones, around 87% being singletons. The starting material was CD4+ or CD8+ T cells sorted from blood, obtained in a trial of the OX40 agonist ivuxolimab. The origin of the receptors is an adult with an advanced solid tumor such as melanoma, head and neck, liver or kidney cancer. CDR3s include the opening cysteine and the closing phenylalanine or tryptophan.

j_call | v_call | cdr3_aa
TRBJ1-1 | TRBV5-1 | CASRQGNMNTEAFF
TRBJ1-2 | TRBV9 | CASSVGGEYGYTF
TRBJ2-1 | TRBV7-8 | CASSQRLAGPVYNEQFF
TRBJ1-2 | TRBV6-5 | CASTPGGNYGYTF
TRBJ1-4 | TRBV11-2 | CASSFGRGRGGEKLFF
TRBJ2-7 | TRBV6-5 | CASRKTGTGEQYF
TRBJ2-5 | TRBV18 | CASPFRAPQETQYF
TRBJ1-5 | TRBV30 | CAWSRQGDISQPQHF
TRBJ2-3 | TRBV6-4 | CASSDGRDTQYF
TRBJ2-3 | TRBV9 | CASSPSGRAGDTQYF
TRBJ2-1 | TRBV7-9 | CASSRGVSGISEQFF
TRBJ1-5 | TRBV2 | CASSRQGIGNQPQHF
TRBJ2-3 | TRBV11-1 | CASSVAGVIDTQYF
TRBJ2-1 | TRBV11-3 | CASSLRGLATDEQFF
TRBJ2-4 | TRBV11-1 | CASSFTGGNIQYF
TRBJ2-7 | TRBV10-3 | CAIRQPGLQNYEQYF
TRBJ2-5 | TRBV15 | CATSRDLMGRPRGTQYF
TRBJ2-1 | TRBV2 | CASREAVRSYNEQFF
TRBJ1-2 | TRBV7-9 | CAHTGTGGIGYTF
TRBJ1-2 | TRBV5-1 | CASSPQGFGYGYTF
TRBJ2-3 | TRBV28 | CASNRVPTDTQYF
TRBJ2-3 | TRBV28 | CASSPQGGGRDTQYF
TRBJ2-1 | TRBV13 | CASSSGGLATYNEQFF
TRBJ1-2 | TRBV6-6 | CATTANYGYTF
TRBJ2-1 | TRBV18 | CASSPNGRPFF
TRBJ2-2 | TRBV5-6 | CASSLPNTGELFF
TRBJ1-2 | TRBV9 | CASSFTNGGYTF
TRBJ1-2 | TRBV19 | CASSIARGGSDYGYTF
TRBJ2-3 | TRBV5-4 | CASSLDYLTDTQYF
TRBJ2-5 | TRBV4-1 | CASAYYYGGETQYF
TRBJ2-1 | TRBV5-4 | CASSPGTVNEQFF
TRBJ2-7 | TRBV30 | CAWGRDRGTYEQYF
TRBJ1-2 | TRBV18 | CASSPVRQGNYYGYTF
TRBJ2-1 | TRBV23-1 | CASSWAAYNEQFF
TRBJ2-1 | TRBV9 | CASSVVAGRSSYNEQFF
TRBJ2-5 | TRBV6-6 | CASSSPAGGRETQYF
TRBJ2-7 | TRBV19 | CASSSSRDTYEQYF
TRBJ1-5 | TRBV30 | CAWEQGNNQPQHF
TRBJ2-3 | TRBV5-1 | CASSWDLSTDTQYF
TRBJ2-7 | TRBV5-1 | CASSWTSGGGYEQYF
TRBJ1-5 | TRBV30 | CAWSVPGGPQHF
TRBJ1-2 | TRBV7-9 | CASSDPGWGYTF
TRBJ1-1 | TRBV21-1 | CASSPTGGKVHTEAFF
TRBJ1-2 | TRBV19 | CASSIINYGYTF
TRBJ2-7 | TRBV5-8 | CASRPGTGDGYEQYF
TRBJ2-4 | TRBV21-1 | CASSKGWPMIPPKAKNIQYF
TRBJ1-4 | TRBV19 | CASRELDRAGEKLFF
TRBJ2-3 | TRBV5-1 | CASSLVTGQGSDTQYF
TRBJ1-2 | TRBV11-2 | CASSPLTGVHNYGYTF
TRBJ2-3 | TRBV19 | CASSILGGGADTQYF
TRBJ1-6 | TRBV30 | CAWGLVRNSPLHF
TRBJ2-1 | TRBV5-4 | CASSFIPRDNEQFF
TRBJ2-7 | TRBV19 | CASSGPGFYEQYF